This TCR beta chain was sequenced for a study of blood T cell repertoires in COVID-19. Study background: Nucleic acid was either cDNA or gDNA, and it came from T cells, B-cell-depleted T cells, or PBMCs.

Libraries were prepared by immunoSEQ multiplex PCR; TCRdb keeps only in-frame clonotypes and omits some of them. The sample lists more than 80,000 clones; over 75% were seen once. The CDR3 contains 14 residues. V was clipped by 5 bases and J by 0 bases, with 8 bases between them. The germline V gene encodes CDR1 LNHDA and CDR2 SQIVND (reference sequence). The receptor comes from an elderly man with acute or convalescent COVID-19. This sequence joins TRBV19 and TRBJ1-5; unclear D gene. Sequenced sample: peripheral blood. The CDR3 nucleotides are TGTGCCAGTAGTTCTTACAGTAGCAATCAGCCCCAGCATTTT. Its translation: CASSSYSSNQPQHF.